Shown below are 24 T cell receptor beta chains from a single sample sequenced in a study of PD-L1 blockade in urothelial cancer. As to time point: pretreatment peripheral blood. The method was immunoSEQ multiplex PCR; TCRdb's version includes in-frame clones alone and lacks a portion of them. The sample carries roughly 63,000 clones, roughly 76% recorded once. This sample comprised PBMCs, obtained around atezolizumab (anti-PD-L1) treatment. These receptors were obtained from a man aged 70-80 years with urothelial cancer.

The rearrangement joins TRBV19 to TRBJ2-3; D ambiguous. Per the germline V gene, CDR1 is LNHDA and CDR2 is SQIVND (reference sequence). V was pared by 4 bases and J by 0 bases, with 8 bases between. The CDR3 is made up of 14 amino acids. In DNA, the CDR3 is TGTGCCAGTAGTACCCTTAGAAGCACAGATACGCAGTATTTT. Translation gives CASSTLRSTDTQYF.

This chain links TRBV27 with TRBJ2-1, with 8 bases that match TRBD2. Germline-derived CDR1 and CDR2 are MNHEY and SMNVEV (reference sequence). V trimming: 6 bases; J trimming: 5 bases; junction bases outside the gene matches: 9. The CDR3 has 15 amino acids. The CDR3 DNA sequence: TGTGCCAGCAGCCGGGGGGGGGCAGGCCACAATGAGCAGTTCTTC. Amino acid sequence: CASSRGGAGHNEQFF.

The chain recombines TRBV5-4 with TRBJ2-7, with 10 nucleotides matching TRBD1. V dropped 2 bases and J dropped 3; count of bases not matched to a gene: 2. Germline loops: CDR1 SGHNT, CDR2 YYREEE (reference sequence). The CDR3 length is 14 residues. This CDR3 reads CASSLGTGVYEQYF. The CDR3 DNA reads TGTGCCAGCAGCTTAGGGACAGGGGTCTACGAGCAGTACTTC.

CDR3 nucleotides: TGTGCCAGTAGTACACACCTTACCGGGGAGCTGTTTTTT. This sequence encodes CASSTHLTGELFF. This chain joins TRBV19 and TRBJ2-2, with D unresolved. V lost 4 bases to trimming and J lost 5 bases, with 8 bases between them. CDR1 is LNHDA, CDR2 SQIVND, per germline (reference sequence). The CDR3 has 13 amino acids.

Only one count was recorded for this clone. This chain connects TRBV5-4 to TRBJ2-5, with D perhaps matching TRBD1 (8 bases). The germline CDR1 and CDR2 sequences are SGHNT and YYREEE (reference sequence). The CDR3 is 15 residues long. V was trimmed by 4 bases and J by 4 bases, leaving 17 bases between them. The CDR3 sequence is CASSRTTGGGETQYF. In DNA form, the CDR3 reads TGTGCCAGCAGCCGGACCACAGGGGGGGGAGAGACCCAGTACTTC.

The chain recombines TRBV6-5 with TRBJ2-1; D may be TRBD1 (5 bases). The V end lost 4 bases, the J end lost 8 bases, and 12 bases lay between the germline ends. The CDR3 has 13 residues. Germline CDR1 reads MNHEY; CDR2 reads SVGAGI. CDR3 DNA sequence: TGTGCCAGCAGTTTTCGCAGGGCCCATGAGCAGTTCTTC. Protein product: CASSFRRAHEQFF.

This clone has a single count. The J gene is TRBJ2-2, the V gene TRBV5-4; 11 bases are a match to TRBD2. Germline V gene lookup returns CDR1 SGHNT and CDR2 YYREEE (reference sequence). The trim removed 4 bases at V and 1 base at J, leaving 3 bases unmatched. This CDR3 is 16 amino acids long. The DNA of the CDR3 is TGTGCCAGCAGCCGGGGACTAGCGGAGAACACCGGGGAGCTGTTTTTT. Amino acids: CASSRGLAENTGELFF.

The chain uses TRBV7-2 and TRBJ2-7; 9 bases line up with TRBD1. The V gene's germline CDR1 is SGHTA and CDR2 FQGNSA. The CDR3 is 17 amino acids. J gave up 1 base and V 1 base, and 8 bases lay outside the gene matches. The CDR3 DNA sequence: TGTGCCAGCAGCTTAGATTCCGGGACAGGGAGGTCCTACGAGCAGTACTTC. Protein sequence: CASSLDSGTGRSYEQYF.

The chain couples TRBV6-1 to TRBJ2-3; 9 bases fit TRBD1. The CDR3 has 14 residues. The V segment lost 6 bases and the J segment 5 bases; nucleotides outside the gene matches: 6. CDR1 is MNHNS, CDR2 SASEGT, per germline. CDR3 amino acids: CASSGTGMIDTQYF. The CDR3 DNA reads TGTGCCAGCAGCGGGACAGGGATGATAGATACGCAGTATTTT.

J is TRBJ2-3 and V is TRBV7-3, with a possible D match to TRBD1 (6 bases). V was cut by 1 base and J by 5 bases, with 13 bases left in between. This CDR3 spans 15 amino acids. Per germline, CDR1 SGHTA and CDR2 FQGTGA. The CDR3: CASSLSPGAGDTQYF. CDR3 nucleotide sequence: TGTGCCAGCAGCTTAAGCCCAGGGGCAGGAGATACGCAGTATTTT.

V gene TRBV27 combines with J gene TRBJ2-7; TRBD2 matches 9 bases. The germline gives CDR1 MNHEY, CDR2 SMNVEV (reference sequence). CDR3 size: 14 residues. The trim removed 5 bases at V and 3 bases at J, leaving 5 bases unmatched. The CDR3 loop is CASSPSTSGYEQYF. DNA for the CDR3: TGTGCCAGCAGTCCCTCGACTAGCGGCTACGAGCAGTACTTC.

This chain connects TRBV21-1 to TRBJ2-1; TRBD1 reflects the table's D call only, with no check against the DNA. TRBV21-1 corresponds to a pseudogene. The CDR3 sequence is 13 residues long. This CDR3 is CASKDRDLHEQFF. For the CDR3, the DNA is TGTGCCAGCAAGGACAGGGACCTCCATGAGCAGTTCTTC.

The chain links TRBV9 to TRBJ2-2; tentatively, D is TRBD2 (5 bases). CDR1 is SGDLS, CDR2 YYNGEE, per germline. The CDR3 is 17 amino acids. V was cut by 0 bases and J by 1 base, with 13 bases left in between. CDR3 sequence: CASSVGETSGNTGELFF. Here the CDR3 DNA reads TGTGCCAGCAGCGTAGGTGAGACGAGCGGGAACACCGGGGAGCTGTTTTTT.

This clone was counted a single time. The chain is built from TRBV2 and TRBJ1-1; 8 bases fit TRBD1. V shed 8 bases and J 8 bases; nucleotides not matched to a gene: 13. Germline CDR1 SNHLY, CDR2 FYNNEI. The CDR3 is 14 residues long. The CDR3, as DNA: TGTGCCAGCTCTAATTCCGGGACAGGAGAAGAAGCTTTCTTT. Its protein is CASSNSGTGEEAFF.

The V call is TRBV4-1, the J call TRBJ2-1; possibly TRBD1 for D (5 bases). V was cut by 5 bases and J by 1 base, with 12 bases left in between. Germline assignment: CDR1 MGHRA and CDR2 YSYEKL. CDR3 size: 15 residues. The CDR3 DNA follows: TGCGCCAGCAGCGTTTCAGGGTGGTCCTACAATGAGCAGTTCTTC. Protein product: CASSVSGWSYNEQFF.

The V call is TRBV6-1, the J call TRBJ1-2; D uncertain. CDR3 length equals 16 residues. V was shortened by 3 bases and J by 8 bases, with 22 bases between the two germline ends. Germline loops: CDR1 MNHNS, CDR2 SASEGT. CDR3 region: CASSDSLDEGGYGYTF. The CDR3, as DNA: TGTGCCAGCAGTGATTCTCTGGACGAGGGAGGGTACGGCTACACCTTC.

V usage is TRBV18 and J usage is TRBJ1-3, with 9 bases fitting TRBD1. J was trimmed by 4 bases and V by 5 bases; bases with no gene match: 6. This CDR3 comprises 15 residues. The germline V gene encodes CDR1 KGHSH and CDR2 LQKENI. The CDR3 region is CASSMDRGRGNTIYF. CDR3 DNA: TGTGCCAGCTCAATGGACAGGGGACGAGGAAACACCATATATTTT.

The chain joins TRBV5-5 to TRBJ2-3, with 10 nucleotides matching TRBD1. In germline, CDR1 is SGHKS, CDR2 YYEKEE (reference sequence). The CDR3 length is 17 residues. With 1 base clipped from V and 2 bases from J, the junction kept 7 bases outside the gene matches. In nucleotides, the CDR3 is TGTGCCAGCAGCTTGATGACAGGGGGCGCGCCCACAGATACGCAGTATTTT. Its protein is CASSLMTGGAPTDTQYF. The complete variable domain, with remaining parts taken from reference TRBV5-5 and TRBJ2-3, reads DAGVTQSPTHLIKTRGQQVTLRCSPISGHKSVSWYQQVLGQGPQFIFQYYEKEERGRGNFPDRFSARQFPNYSSELNVNALLLGDSALYLCASSLMTGGAPTDTQYFGPGTRLTVL.

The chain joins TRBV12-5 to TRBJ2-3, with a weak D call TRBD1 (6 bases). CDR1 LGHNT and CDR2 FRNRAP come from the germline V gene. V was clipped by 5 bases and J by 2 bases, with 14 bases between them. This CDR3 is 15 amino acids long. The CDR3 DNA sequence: TGTGCTAGTGGTCCCCCGGGACACCTCACAGATACGCAGTATTTT. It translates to CASGPPGHLTDTQYF.

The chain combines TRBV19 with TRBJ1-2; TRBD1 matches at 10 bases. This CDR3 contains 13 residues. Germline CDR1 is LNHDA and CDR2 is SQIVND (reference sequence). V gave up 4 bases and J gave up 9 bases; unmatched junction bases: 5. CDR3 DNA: TGTGCCAGTAGTACCCGGGACAGGGGAAGCTACACCTTC. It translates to CASSTRDRGSYTF.

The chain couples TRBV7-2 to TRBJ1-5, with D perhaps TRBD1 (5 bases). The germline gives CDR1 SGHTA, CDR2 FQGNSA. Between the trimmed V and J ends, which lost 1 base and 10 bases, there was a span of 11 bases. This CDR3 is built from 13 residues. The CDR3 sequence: CASSLVFRDPQHF. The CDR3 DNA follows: TGTGCCAGCAGCTTAGTTTTCAGGGATCCCCAGCATTTT.

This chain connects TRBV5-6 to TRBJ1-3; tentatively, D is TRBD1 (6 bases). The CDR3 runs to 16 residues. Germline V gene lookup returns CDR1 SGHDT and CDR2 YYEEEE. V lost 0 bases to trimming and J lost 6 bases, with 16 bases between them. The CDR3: CASSLDFRGVENTIYF. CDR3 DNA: TGTGCCAGCAGCTTGGATTTCAGGGGAGTGGAAAACACCATATATTTT.

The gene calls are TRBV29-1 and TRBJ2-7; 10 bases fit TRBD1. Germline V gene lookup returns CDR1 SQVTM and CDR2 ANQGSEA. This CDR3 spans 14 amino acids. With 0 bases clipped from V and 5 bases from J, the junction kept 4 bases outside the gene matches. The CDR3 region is CSVEDAGQGNEQYF. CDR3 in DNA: TGCAGCGTTGAAGATGCGGGACAGGGGAACGAGCAGTACTTC.

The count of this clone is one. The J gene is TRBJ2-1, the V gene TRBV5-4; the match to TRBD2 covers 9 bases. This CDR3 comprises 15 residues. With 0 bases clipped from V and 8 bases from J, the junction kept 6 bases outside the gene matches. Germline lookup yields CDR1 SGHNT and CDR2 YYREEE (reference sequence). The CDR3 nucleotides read TGTGCCAGCAGCTTGGTGGGGACTAGCATGGATGAGCAGTTCTTC. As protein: CASSLVGTSMDEQFF. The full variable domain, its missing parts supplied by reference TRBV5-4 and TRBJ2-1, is ETGVTQSPTHLIKTRGQQVTLRCSSQSGHNTVSWYQQALGQGPQFIFQYYREEENGRGNFPPRFSGLQFPNYSSELNVNALELDDSALYLCASSLVGTSMDEQFFGPGTRLTVL.